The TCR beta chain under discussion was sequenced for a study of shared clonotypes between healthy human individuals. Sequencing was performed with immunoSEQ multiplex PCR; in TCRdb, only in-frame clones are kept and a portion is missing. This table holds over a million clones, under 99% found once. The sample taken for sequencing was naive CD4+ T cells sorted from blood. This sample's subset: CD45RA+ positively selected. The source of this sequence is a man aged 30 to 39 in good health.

The chain's CDR3 is CASSVRGLYSNQPQHF. The CDR3, as DNA: TGTGCCAGTTCCGTCAGGGGCCTCTATAGCAATCAGCCCCAGCATTTT. The chain recombines TRBV19 with TRBJ1-5; maybe TRBD1 (6 bases). Trimming left V 8 bases short and J 0 bases short, with 17 bases between. The germline V gene has CDR1 LNHDA and CDR2 SQIVND (reference sequence). The CDR3 runs to 16 residues.